One and the same sample provided the 20 T cell receptor beta chains below, sequenced in a study of T cell responses to AZD1222 COVID-19 vaccine. Profiling relied on immunoSEQ multiplex PCR, and the TCRdb table lists in-frame clones only, not all of them. Among more than 80,000 clones listed, roughly nine tenths were seen once. The sample in question was peripheral blood, obtained on day 0 of AZD1222 vaccination. Receptors originate from an adult in good health.

The chain links TRBV5-1 to TRBJ1-5, with unresolved D. This CDR3 is 15 amino acids long. Germline V CDR1 and CDR2: SGHRS, YFSETQ. Deletions cut 0 bases from V and 3 bases from J, with 10 bases between. The CDR3 protein is CASSLDGILNQPQHF. The CDR3, as DNA: TGCGCCAGCAGCTTGGACGGGATCCTCAATCAGCCCCAGCATTTT.

The chain joins TRBV2 to TRBJ1-1; 10 nucleotides agree with TRBD1. V dropped 6 bases and J dropped 0; count of bases not matched to a gene: 4. Germline CDR1 reads SNHLY; CDR2 reads FYNNEI. The CDR3 runs 15 residues. CDR3 in DNA: TGTGCCAGCAGGACAGGGGGCGCAATGAACACTGAAGCTTTCTTT. It translates to CASRTGGAMNTEAFF.

V is TRBV11-2 and J is TRBJ1-2; D not certain. Germline CDR1 and CDR2: SGHAT and FQNNGV. The ends were cut back, 5 bases at V and 8 bases at J, with 18 bases in the middle. The CDR3 is made up of 14 amino acids. CDR3 loop: CASSPSPVEGGYTF. The DNA of the CDR3 is TGTGCCAGCAGCCCTAGCCCAGTCGAAGGCGGCTACACCTTC.

The CDR3: CASSLVGQGRPVGRNIQYF. The CDR3 DNA sequence: TGCGCCAGCAGTCTGGTCGGACAGGGGAGGCCGGTTGGGAGAAACATTCAGTACTTC. The chain couples TRBV23-1 to TRBJ2-4, with 9 bases that match TRBD1. TRBV23-1 falls under the ORF class, with uncertain function. The CDR3 runs to 19 residues. Trimming cost V 4 bases and J 6 bases; bases outside gene matches: 19.

The V and J genes are TRBV29-1 and TRBJ1-4, with D hard to call. Trimming left V 4 bases short and J 11 bases short, with 17 bases between. The CDR3 has 13 amino acids. The germline V gene has CDR1 SQVTM and CDR2 ANQGSEA. For the CDR3, the DNA is TGCAGCGTTGGAGGCACTAATGGGAGGAAACTGTTTTTT. Its translation is CSVGGTNGRKLFF. The entire variable domain, with the rest obtained from reference TRBV29-1 and TRBJ1-4, is as follows: SAVISQKPSRDICQRGTSLTIQCQVDSQVTMMFWYRQQPGQSLTLIATANQGSEATYESGFVIDKFPISRPNLTFSTLTVSNMSPEDSSIYLCSVGGTNGRKLFFGSGTQLSVL.

This chain connects TRBV7-6 to TRBJ1-1, with D tentatively TRBD1 (6 bases). CDR3 length equals 11 residues. Germline-derived CDR1 and CDR2 are SGHVS and FNYEAQ. Trimming removed 7 bases at V and 11 bases at J, with 14 bases between. CDR3 sequence: CASTRGTPAFF. For the CDR3, the DNA is TGTGCCAGCACTAGGGGGACCCCCGCTTTCTTT.

This chain connects TRBV5-1 to TRBJ2-2; TRBD2 matches at 12 bases. V gave up 0 bases and J gave up 7 bases; unmatched junction bases: 7. CDR1 SGHRS and CDR2 YFSETQ come from the germline V gene. The CDR3 extends over 17 amino acids. The CDR3: CASSLDLAGGLIGELFF. In DNA form, the CDR3 reads TGCGCCAGCAGCTTGGATCTAGCGGGAGGGCTTATCGGGGAGCTGTTTTTT.

The chain uses TRBV5-6 and TRBJ1-2; unclear D gene. CDR3 length: 13 residues. CDR1 and CDR2 from the germline V gene are SGHDT and YYEEEE. V lost 0 bases to trimming and J lost 6 bases, with 9 bases between them. The CDR3 DNA reads as TGTGCCAGCAGCTTGGTCGGCAGCAATGGCTACACCTTC. Its translation is CASSLVGSNGYTF.

The chain links TRBV24-1 to TRBJ2-1; 10 bases map to TRBD1. This CDR3 has 14 amino acids. Unmatched junction bases numbered 3, after V lost 5 bases and J lost 6 bases. CDR1 is KGHDR and CDR2 is SFDVKD in the germline V gene. CDR3 DNA sequence: TGTGCCACCAGTGCCGGACAGGGGGGCAATGAGCAGTTCTTC. It translates to CATSAGQGGNEQFF.

The chain combines TRBV28 with TRBJ1-1; D not resolved. Deletions cut 2 bases from V and 2 bases from J, with 6 bases between. The CDR3 runs to 13 residues. Germline assignment: CDR1 MDHEN and CDR2 SYDVKM. The CDR3 coding sequence is TGTGCCAGCAGTTTACAGATTAACACTGAAGCTTTCTTT. Protein product: CASSLQINTEAFF.

V usage is TRBV12-3 or TRBV12-4 and J usage is TRBJ2-5; 7 bases are a match to TRBD1. V lost 4 bases, J lost 5 bases, and 4 bases stayed unmatched. The CDR3 covers 13 residues. The CDR3 nucleotides are TGTGCCAGCAGTTCGACAGGGAGTGAGACCCAGTACTTC. It is translated as CASSSTGSETQYF.

This sequence joins TRBV19 and TRBJ2-3; perhaps TRBD2 as D (5 bases). V shed 1 base and J shed 0 bases, with 8 bases lying between them. This CDR3 has 15 residues. Germline V lookup: CDR1 LNHDA, CDR2 SQIVND (reference sequence). The CDR3 DNA reads TGTGCCAGTAGTATAGGGACGGGGAGCACAGATACGCAGTATTTT. Translation: CASSIGTGSTDTQYF.

The CDR3 DNA is TGTGCCAGCAGCACTTATTACTATGGCTACACCTTC. This codes for CASSTYYYGYTF. The J gene is TRBJ1-2, the V gene TRBV6-5, with D unresolved. The CDR3 is 12 residues long. Germline values: CDR1 MNHEY, CDR2 SVGAGI. V was clipped by 6 bases and J by 3 bases, with 8 bases between them.

The chain is built from TRBV7-3 and TRBJ2-2; 12 bases are a match to TRBD2. Trimming removed 5 bases from V and 4 bases from J; junction bases left unmatched: 5. From germline, CDR1 is SGHTA and CDR2 FQGTGA. There are 16 residues in the CDR3. CDR3 sequence: CASSKPGLAGTGELFF. In DNA, the CDR3 is TGTGCCAGCAGCAAGCCGGGACTAGCGGGCACCGGGGAGCTGTTTTTT.

The chain has TRBV7-2 and TRBJ2-1; D unclear. Germline V CDR1 and CDR2: SGHTA, FQGNSA. CDR3 size: 14 residues. Deletions cut 5 bases from V and 6 bases from J, with 14 bases between. CDR3 sequence: CASSPSMASNEQFF. The CDR3 DNA follows: TGTGCCAGCAGCCCCTCTATGGCGTCCAATGAGCAGTTCTTC. The complete variable domain, with remaining parts taken from reference TRBV7-2 and TRBJ2-1, reads GAGVSQSPSNKVTEKGKDVELRCDPISGHTALYWYRQSLGQGLEFLIYFQGNSAPDKSGLPSDRFSAERTGGSVSTLTIQRTQQEDSAVYLCASSPSMASNEQFFGPGTRLTVL.

V gene TRBV7-3 combines with J gene TRBJ2-1; D is unclear. This CDR3 has 12 amino acids. The V and J ends lost 0 bases and 4 bases respectively, with 1 base between them. Germline assignment: CDR1 SGHTA and CDR2 FQGTGA. CDR3 DNA: TGTGCCAGCAGCTTAACATACAATGAGCAGTTCTTC. Its translation: CASSLTYNEQFF.

V and J are TRBV9 and TRBJ2-1; D may be TRBD1 (5 bases). Trimming took 0 bases from V and 5 from J, leaving 27 bases between them. Germline V gene sequence: CDR1 SGDLS, CDR2 YYNGEE. The length of the CDR3 is 20 residues. The CDR3, as DNA: TGTGCCAGCAGCGTAGCCCCGGGCGCAGAAAGGGGCCCTATGAACAATGAGCAGTTCTTC. This codes for CASSVAPGAERGPMNNEQFF.

The V and J genes are TRBV10-2 and TRBJ1-5; perhaps TRBD1 as D (6 bases). The V gene's germline CDR1 is WSHSY and CDR2 SAAADI. V was pared by 8 bases and J by 2 bases, with 10 bases between. The CDR3 covers 13 residues. For the CDR3, the DNA is TGCGCCAGCGGGGGGGGGCGCAATCAGCCCCAGCATTTT. Translation gives CASGGGRNQPQHF.

The chain carries TRBV7-3 and TRBJ1-3; D is unresolved. The CDR3 sequence is 15 residues long. V was cut by 0 bases and J by 2 bases, with 8 bases left in between. Germline loops: CDR1 SGHTA, CDR2 FQGTGA. CDR3 sequence: CASSLTSRPGNTIYF. DNA of the CDR3: TGTGCCAGCAGCTTAACCAGCAGACCTGGAAACACCATATATTTT. The whole variable domain, filled in from reference TRBV7-3 and TRBJ1-3, reads GAGVSQTPSNKVTEKGKYVELRCDPISGHTALYWYRQSLGQGPEFLIYFQGTGAADDSGLPNDRFFAVRPEGSVSTLKIQRTERGDSAVYLCASSLTSRPGNTIYFGEGSWLTVV.

This chain connects TRBV10-3 to TRBJ2-2; either TRBD1 or TRBD2 may fit D (7 bases each). The V and J ends lost 6 bases and 0 bases respectively, with 11 bases between them. CDR3 length equals 15 residues. Per the germline V gene, CDR1 is ENHRY and CDR2 is SYGVKD. The CDR3 DNA reads TGTGCCATCAGGGGAGGGACAGCGAACACCGGGGAGCTGTTTTTT. Encoded protein: CAIRGGTANTGELFF.